The 13 T cell receptor beta chains given below trace back to one sample, sequenced in a study of response to subunit inactivated influenza vaccine. TCRdb ran MiXCR on the RT-PCR reads and lists one entry per CDR3 protein. The sample shows more than 700,000 distinct CDR3 sequences, around 20% of them seen only once. Sequences were derived from PBMCs from blood, sampled 4 to 6 days after vaccination. These receptors all stem from a man aged 50-59 years who received an inactivated influenza vaccine.

This clonotype was counted a few times. V usage is TRBV6-1 and J usage is TRBJ1-5, with D unclear. The CDR3 has 15 residues. The ends were cut back, 3 bases at V and 0 bases at J, with 9 bases in the middle. Germline-derived CDR1 and CDR2 are MNHNS and SASEGT. DNA for the CDR3: TGTGCCAGCAGTGAGGCGTCAGTTAGCAATCAGCCCCAGCATTTT. Its translation: CASSEASVSNQPQHF.

This chain uses TRBV7-9 with TRBJ2-7; 13 nucleotides align to TRBD2. The V gene end was trimmed by 10 bases and the J gene end by 7 bases; junction bases not matched to a gene: 7. CDR1 and CDR2 (germline): SEHNR, FQNEAQ (reference sequence). This CDR3 has 13 amino acids. DNA for the CDR3: TGTGCCACGGGACTAGCGGGATCTGGTGAGCAGTACTTC. Its translation: CATGLAGSGEQYF. The entire variable domain, with the rest obtained from reference TRBV7-9 and TRBJ2-7, is as follows: DTGVSQNPRHKITKRGQNVTFRCDPISEHNRLYWYRQTLGQGPEFLTYFQNEAQLEKSRLLSDRFSAERPKGSFSTLEIQRTEQGDSAMYLCATGLAGSGEQYFGPGTRLTVT.

This chain connects TRBV4-2 to TRBJ1-4, with D uncertain. The CDR3 sequence is 15 residues long. Trimming stripped 4 bases from V and 6 bases from J, with 15 bases between. Per the germline V gene, CDR1 is LGHNA and CDR2 is YNFKEQ. In nucleotides, the CDR3 is TGTGCCAGCAGCCTGGACCGGGCCTCACATGAAAAACTGTTTTTT. It yields the protein CASSLDRASHEKLFF.

The DNA of the CDR3 is TGTGCCATCAGTCCCTCTCAGGCAGGGAGCACAGATACGCAGTATTTT. This codes for CAISPSQAGSTDTQYF. The V gene is TRBV10-3, the J gene TRBJ2-3; D is perhaps TRBD1 (5 bases). V was clipped by 5 bases and J by 0 bases, with 15 bases between them. Germline CDR1 is ENHRY and CDR2 is SYGVKD. This CDR3 has 16 residues.

The genes are TRBV3-1 and TRBJ2-1; 8 nucleotides line up with TRBD2. The CDR3 has 14 amino acids. Germline V gives CDR1 LGHDT, CDR2 YNNKEL (reference sequence). The ends lost 1 base at V and 9 bases at J; junction bases unmatched: 5. Written as DNA, the CDR3 is TGTGCCAGCAGCCAAGCCAGCGGGAGAGGTGAGCAGTTCTTC. It is translated as CASSQASGRGEQFF.

This clonotype was found a few times. This chain links TRBV7-2 with TRBJ2-2; D might be TRBD2 (6 bases). The CDR3 covers 16 residues. Germline V gene lookup returns CDR1 SGHTA and CDR2 FQGNSA. V was cut by 0 bases and J by 7 bases, with 15 bases left in between. For the CDR3, the DNA is TGTGCCAGCAGCTTAGCGTCTCTAGCGAACGGCGGGGAGCTGTTTTTT. This sequence encodes CASSLASLANGGELFF.

The chain employs TRBV20-1 and TRBJ2-1; maybe TRBD2 (5 bases). V was clipped by 0 bases and J by 3 bases, with 12 bases between them. CDR1 and CDR2 from the germline V gene are DFQATT and SNEGSKA (reference sequence). The CDR3 contains 15 residues. CDR3 nucleotides: TGCAGTGCTAGAGATTTTCTAGCTTTCTACAATGAGCAGTTCTTC. Its translation: CSARDFLAFYNEQFF.

The chain employs TRBV20-1 and TRBJ1-1; D is ambiguous. The germline V gene has CDR1 DFQATT and CDR2 SNEGSKA (reference sequence). This CDR3 region has 16 residues. CDR3 nucleotide sequence: TGCAGGGCACGTCGATGGGTAGTTTTATCGGGCACTGAAGCTTTCTTT. The encoded protein is CRARRWVVLSGTEAFF.

There are a few counts of this clonotype. The chain joins TRBV7-2 to TRBJ2-3; D gene uncertain. The CDR3 sequence is 14 residues long. Trimming removed 2 bases from V and 4 bases from J, with 10 bases in between. Germline CDR1 SGHTA, CDR2 FQGNSA. CDR3 residues: CASSLKVPPDTQYF. In DNA form, the CDR3 reads TGTGCCAGCAGCTTAAAGGTCCCCCCAGATACGCAGTATTTT.

The chain carries TRBV5-1 and TRBJ2-7; TRBD2 matches at 8 bases. Germline CDR1 is SGHRS and CDR2 is YFSETQ. V shed 0 bases, J shed 0 bases, and the junction held 2 bases outside the gene matches. The CDR3 covers 15 residues. CDR3 residues: CASSLERGGSYEQYF. For the CDR3, the DNA is TGCGCCAGCAGCTTGGAACGGGGGGGCTCCTACGAGCAGTACTTC.

This clonotype has a handful of counts. Here the CDR3 reads CSARPTGGVEQPQHF. The CDR3 coding sequence is TGCAGTGCTAGACCTACAGGGGGCGTTGAGCAGCCCCAGCATTTT. This chain connects TRBV20-1 to TRBJ1-5; TRBD1 agrees at 9 bases. Germline V gives CDR1 DFQATT, CDR2 SNEGSKA (reference sequence). With V trimmed by 2 bases and J by 7 bases, 9 bases remained unmatched. The CDR3 runs to 15 residues.

V gene TRBV29-1 combines with J gene TRBJ2-1, with TRBD1 matching over 8 bases. Germline assignment: CDR1 SQVTM and CDR2 ANQGSEA. CDR3 length equals 12 residues. With 6 bases clipped from V and 7 bases from J, the junction kept 5 bases outside the gene matches. This chain's CDR3 is CSVLQGGNEQFF. The CDR3 region has the DNA TGCAGCGTACTACAGGGGGGAAATGAGCAGTTCTTC.

This clonotype was seen more than once but under ten times. The rearrangement joins TRBV10-3 to TRBJ2-7, with a tentative D call TRBD1 (5 bases). CDR3 length equals 13 residues. CDR1 and CDR2 (germline): ENHRY, SYGVKD. The V end lost 6 bases, the J end lost 3 bases, and 12 bases lay between the germline ends. This chain's CDR3 is CAIRITQDYEQYF. CDR3 sequence (DNA): TGTGCCATCAGGATTACACAGGACTACGAGCAGTACTTC.